These 20 T cell receptor beta chains share one sample of origin, sequenced in a study of blood T cell repertoires in COVID-19. Assay: immunoSEQ multiplex PCR; the TCRdb copy retains only in-frame clones and omits some. Of more than 150,000 clones listed, 60% to 80% are singletons. Sequencing input: peripheral blood. These receptors were obtained from a woman in her 70s with acute or convalescent COVID-19.

This chain uses TRBV2 with TRBJ2-7, with D maybe TRBD1 (5 bases). CDR3 size: 14 residues. With 6 bases removed from V and 0 bases from J, the gap between germline ends came to 12 bases. Germline V gene data show CDR1 as SNHLY and CDR2 as FYNNEI. The CDR3 region has the DNA TGTGCCAGCAGGAATGACAGACACTCCTACGAGCAGTACTTC. This encodes CASRNDRHSYEQYF.

The CDR3 coding sequence is TGTGCCAGCAGAGAAAGACAGGCCTTTGGGACAGATACGCAGTATTTT. This encodes CASRERQAFGTDTQYF. The V and J genes are TRBV2 and TRBJ2-3; D is possibly TRBD1 (6 bases). V lost 6 bases and J lost 3, with 19 bases in between. The germline V gene encodes CDR1 SNHLY and CDR2 FYNNEI. The CDR3 extends over 16 amino acids.

This chain connects TRBV14 to TRBJ2-1; 11 bases agree with TRBD2. Germline V gene lookup returns CDR1 SGHDN and CDR2 FVKESK. The CDR3 sequence is 14 residues long. Trimming cost V 4 bases and J 7 bases; bases outside gene matches: 3. CDR3 amino acids: CASSPGLAVNEQFF. The CDR3 DNA reads TGTGCCAGCAGCCCGGGACTAGCGGTGAATGAGCAGTTCTTC.

The chain couples TRBV2 to TRBJ1-3; no clear D gene. CDR3 length equals 13 residues. The V end was cut by 11 bases, the J end by 0 bases, with 11 bases between. The germline V gene encodes CDR1 SNHLY and CDR2 FYNNEI. CDR3 sequence (DNA): TGTGCCTCCCAAGCAGGCTCTGGAAACACCATATATTTT. It is translated as CASQAGSGNTIYF.

This rearrangement joins TRBV7-2 to TRBJ1-2; 8 bases match TRBD1. The CDR3 covers 15 residues. Germline V gives CDR1 SGHTA, CDR2 FQGNSA. Losses at the gene ends were 5 bases for V and 5 bases for J; bases not matched to a gene: 10. The CDR3 bases are TGTGCCAGCAGCCCAGGACAGGGAGTGAATTATGGCTACACCTTC. It encodes CASSPGQGVNYGYTF. Based on the CDR3 plus reference TRBV7-2 and TRBJ1-2, the full variable domain is GAGVSQSPSNKVTEKGKDVELRCDPISGHTALYWYRQSLGQGLEFLIYFQGNSAPDKSGLPSDRFSAERTGGSVSTLTIQRTQQEDSAVYLCASSPGQGVNYGYTFGSGTRLTVV.

This chain joins TRBV6-2 or TRBV6-3 and TRBJ2-7; 14 bases map to TRBD2. Germline V gene data show CDR1 as MNHEY and CDR2 as SVGEGT. The CDR3 has 16 residues. The ends lost 4 bases at V and 0 bases at J; junction bases unmatched: 2. The CDR3 sequence: CASSFGTSGSSYEQYF. The CDR3 DNA reads TGTGCCAGCAGTTTTGGGACTAGCGGGAGCTCCTACGAGCAGTACTTC.

This chain uses TRBV27 with TRBJ2-4; tentative D call: TRBD2 (5 bases). The CDR3 has 14 amino acids. Germline values: CDR1 MNHEY, CDR2 SMNVEV (reference sequence). Trimming stripped 3 bases from V and 9 bases from J, with 15 bases between. CDR3 in amino acids: CASSFGETRGIQYF. For the CDR3, the DNA is TGTGCCAGCAGTTTTGGGGAGACCCGGGGCATTCAGTACTTC.

The chain uses TRBV15 and TRBJ1-1; weak D call: TRBD1 (5 bases). Trimming took off 2 bases at V and 3 bases at J, with 10 bases between the two ends. The CDR3 is 14 residues long. Germline CDR1 is LNHNV and CDR2 is YYDKDF (reference sequence). The DNA for the CDR3 is TGTGCCACCAGCAGATTCGGGGGGGACACTGAAGCTTTCTTT. Protein product: CATSRFGGDTEAFF.

This rearrangement joins TRBV2 to TRBJ1-4, with a tentative D call TRBD1 (5 bases). The CDR3 is 16 amino acids. CDR1 SNHLY and CDR2 FYNNEI come from the germline V gene. V was cut by 2 bases and J by 3 bases, with 13 bases left in between. CDR3 sequence reads: CASSEQGAGANEKLFF. CDR3 sequence (DNA): TGTGCCAGCAGTGAACAGGGCGCAGGAGCTAATGAAAAACTGTTTTTT.

This sequence joins TRBV3-1 (or the pseudogene TRBV3-2) and TRBJ1-5; D not resolved. V lost 1 base and J 3 bases, leaving 13 bases between the germline ends. Germline lookup yields CDR1 LGHDT and CDR2 YNNKEL (reference sequence). The CDR3 totals 16 residues. The CDR3 here is CASSQVSGGPNQPQHF. Written as DNA, the CDR3 is TGTGCCAGCAGCCAAGTCTCCGGAGGGCCCAATCAGCCCCAGCATTTT.

J is TRBJ2-7 and V is TRBV3-1 (or the pseudogene TRBV3-2), with D possibly matching TRBD2 (7 bases). V was cut by 5 bases and J by 7 bases, with 21 bases left in between. Germline V lookup: CDR1 LGHDT, CDR2 YNNKEL (reference sequence). The CDR3 extends over 15 amino acids. In DNA form, the CDR3 reads TGTGCCAGCAGCAAGATGGGGGGGGCTACCTCTGAGCAGTACTTC. Protein product: CASSKMGGATSEQYF.

CDR3 DNA sequence: TGTGCCAGCAGCCTCGGTATCGGTATGGATACGCAGTATTTT. Protein: CASSLGIGMDTQYF. The chain is built from TRBV5-8 and TRBJ2-3; D unresolved. Trimming took 4 bases from V and 6 from J, leaving 15 bases between them. The CDR3 is 14 amino acids. CDR1 is SGHTS, CDR2 YDEGEE, per germline.

The genes are TRBV18 and TRBJ1-2, with a possible D match to TRBD1 (5 bases). CDR3 size: 13 residues. V was cut by 1 base and J by 6 bases, with 9 bases left in between. Germline lookup yields CDR1 KGHSH and CDR2 LQKENI. In nucleotides, the CDR3 is TGTGCCAGCTCACCACAGGGGTTACATGGCTACACCTTC. This codes for CASSPQGLHGYTF.

The rearrangement joins TRBV7-2 to TRBJ2-3; 7 bases map to TRBD2. Germline CDR1 and CDR2: SGHTA and FQGNSA. V was pared by 2 bases and J by 1 base, with 6 bases of the junction left unmatched. The CDR3 is 16 amino acids. The CDR3 DNA follows: TGTGCCAGCAGCTTAATAAGGGGAGGGGGCACAGATACGCAGTATTTT. It translates to CASSLIRGGGTDTQYF.

This chain links TRBV7-2 with TRBJ2-3; D is undetermined. CDR3 length equals 14 residues. Trimming took 1 base from V and 2 from J, leaving 7 bases between them. CDR1 is SGHTA and CDR2 is FQGNSA in the germline V gene. The CDR3 here is CASSLGPITDTQYF. DNA for the CDR3: TGTGCCAGCAGCTTAGGGCCCATCACAGATACGCAGTATTTT.

This clone came up a few times. The genes are TRBV29-1 and TRBJ2-5, with D tentatively TRBD2 (6 bases). The CDR3 extends over 13 amino acids. Trimming took off 0 bases at V and 9 bases at J, with 14 bases between the two ends. CDR1 is SQVTM, CDR2 ANQGSEA, per germline. For the CDR3, the DNA is TGCAGCGTTGAAGATCGGAGGGGTGGGGCCCAGTACTTC. Its protein is CSVEDRRGGAQYF.

The rearrangement links TRBV6-5 to TRBJ2-1; 10 positions agree with TRBD2. The length of the CDR3 is 16 residues. The ends lost 2 bases at V and 4 bases at J; junction bases unmatched: 5. CDR1 and CDR2 (germline): MNHEY, SVGAGI. The CDR3 sequence is CASSYRSSGGYNEQFF. The CDR3 nucleotides read TGTGCCAGCAGTTACCGCTCTAGCGGGGGTTACAATGAGCAGTTCTTC.

This chain joins TRBV5-1 and TRBJ1-3; D gene ambiguous. Germline V CDR1 and CDR2: SGHRS, YFSETQ. The CDR3 is made up of 15 amino acids. V was pared by 0 bases and J by 4 bases, with 11 bases between. For the CDR3, the DNA is TGCGCCAGCAGCTTGGTAGAGGGTTTGGGAAACACCATATATTTT. Its translation: CASSLVEGLGNTIYF.

V usage is TRBV5-6 and J usage is TRBJ2-7, with 7 bases lining up with TRBD2. This CDR3 region has 17 residues. The ends lost 4 bases at V and 4 bases at J; junction bases unmatched: 17. The germline CDR1 and CDR2 sequences are SGHDT and YYEEEE. The CDR3 reads CASSLARPGGFRYEQYF. DNA of the CDR3: TGTGCCAGCAGCCTGGCTAGGCCGGGGGGTTTCCGTTACGAGCAGTACTTC.

In this sample, this clone turned up a few times. The V call is TRBV2, the J call TRBJ1-1, with 9 bases matching TRBD1. V lost 7 bases, J lost 1 base, and 13 bases stayed unmatched. The CDR3 is 17 residues long. In germline, CDR1 is SNHLY, CDR2 FYNNEI. The CDR3, as DNA: TGTGCCAGCAACCCGGGACAGGGTCTCGGTCAGAACACTGAAGCTTTCTTT. This translates into CASNPGQGLGQNTEAFF. The entire variable domain, with the rest obtained from reference TRBV2 and TRBJ1-1, is as follows: EPEVTQTPSHQVTQMGQEVILRCVPISNHLYFYWYRQILGQKVEFLVSFYNNEISEKSEIFDDQFSVERPDGSNFTLKIRSTKLEDSAMYFCASNPGQGLGQNTEAFFGQGTRLTVV.